This record looks at one T cell receptor beta chain sequence and its context. Its specific antigen is unknown. No base quality information exists; no much larger clone differs at one position. This entry is derived from a study of early T cells in non-severe SARS-CoV-2 infection (dated by TCRdb to the early 2020s). Concerning the study at large: TCR sequencing used bulk RNA from unsorted whole blood, so alpha and beta chains could not be paired. Results and caveats for the whole study, not just this receptor: VDJdb matching was skewed toward anti-spike CD8 responses and likely underestimated virus-specific expansions by missing private and CD4 specificities.

The library was obtained by 5' RACE. Data came from a NextSeq 500. To correct for sequencing error and PCR bias, the TCR library protocol tagged individual cDNA molecules with unique molecular identifiers. TCR alpha and beta chains were both sequenced, and the abundances of alpha and beta sequences in each sample were closely correlated with each other. In the authors' own workflow: Decombinator V4 was used to annotate TCR sequences for V gene, J gene and CDR3. Expanded TCRs were defined as changing significantly between any two time points under a Poisson model with p below 0.0001. TCR abundances were normalised to the total number of TCRs sequenced per sample and expressed as counts per million. TRAV1-2 paired with TRAJ12, TRAJ20 or TRAJ33 defined MAIT TCRs, while TRAV10 paired with TRAJ18 defined iNKT TCRs. VDJdb, accessed on 1 November 2021, was searched for TCRs annotated for CMV, EBV and SARS-CoV-2, and TCRs annotated for more than one antigen were excluded. TCRdb redid the processing of the public reads, applying fastp at Q25 and MiXCR, and retained in-frame beta chains. Records with the same CDR3 protein are collapsed into one entry carrying the most frequent genes and DNA. None of the V and J calls come from the authors' own analysis; TCRdb made them. Present in this sample are some 60,000 distinct CDR3 sequences, 8% to 10% of which were seen just once. More than 6.5% of the sample comes from the top ten.

The study was a case-control design nested within a healthcare worker cohort in London, UK, with weekly nasopharyngeal swab PCR tests and blood sampling. Healthcare workers were recruited during the week of the UK lockdown, between 23 and 31 March 2020, and followed weekly for up to roughly 15 weeks. From the cysteine up to the phenylalanine, the CDR3 has a length of 13 residues. Just the 39-base CDR3 DNA is kept, in frame starting at base 1. V is reduced by 7 bases and J by 2 bases, leaving a spacing of 11 bases between them. The rearrangement combines TRBV12-3 or TRBV12-4 with TRBJ2-5; the best D guess is TRBD1, with 6 bases matching. Input material: whole blood. This TCR was sampled from an adult who was a healthcare worker with PCR-confirmed SARS-CoV-2 infection or an uninfected control (not recorded which). Here the CDR3 is given as CASKKDRQETQYF. The sequence in DNA is TGTGCCAGCAAGAAAGACAGGCAAGAGACCCAGTACTTC.